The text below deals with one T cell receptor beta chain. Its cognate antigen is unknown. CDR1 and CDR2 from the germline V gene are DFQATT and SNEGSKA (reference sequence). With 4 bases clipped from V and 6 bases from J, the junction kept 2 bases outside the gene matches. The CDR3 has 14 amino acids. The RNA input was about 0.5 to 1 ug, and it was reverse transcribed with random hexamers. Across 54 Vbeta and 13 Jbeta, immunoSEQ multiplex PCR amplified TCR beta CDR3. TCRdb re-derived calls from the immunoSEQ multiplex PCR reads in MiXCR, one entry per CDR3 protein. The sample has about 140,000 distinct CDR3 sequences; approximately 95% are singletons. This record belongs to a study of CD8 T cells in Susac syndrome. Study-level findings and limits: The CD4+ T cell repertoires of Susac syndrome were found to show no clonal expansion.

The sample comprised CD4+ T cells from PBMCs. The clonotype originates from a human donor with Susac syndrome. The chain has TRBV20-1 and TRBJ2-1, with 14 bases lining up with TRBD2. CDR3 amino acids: CSAIGLAGGNEQFF. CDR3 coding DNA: TGCAGTGCTATAGGACTAGCGGGAGGCAATGAGCAGTTCTTC.